In this sample, the clone carrying this TCR beta chain turned up a few times. Original processing notes: Reference gene primers were amplified, and this amplification served to estimate nucleated cell counts. The repertoire was sequenced with immunoSEQ multiplex PCR; TCRdb's copy has only in-frame clones and lacks some. For V, J and clone size, that table is used; D and trimming come from the DNA. The table has roughly 140,000 clones, about 85% seen once. The CDR3 consists of 14 residues. Germline CDR1 and CDR2: SGDLS and YYNGEE. V was cut by 0 bases and J by 2 bases, with 5 bases left in between. Those enrolled in Seattle joined during active infection and were followed longitudinally afterward. The record originates from a study of blood T cell repertoires in COVID-19. Study context: Samples of COVID-19 (acute and convalescent) were obtained from the United States, Italy and Spain. From T cells, B-cell-depleted T cells, or PBMCs came the material, which was cDNA or gDNA.

This TCR was recovered from a woman aged 60-75 years with COVID-19, enrolled during active disease. Material for sequencing was peripheral blood. The chain links TRBV9 to TRBJ1-4; D unresolved. The CDR3 reads CASSVAPTNEKLFF. CDR3 DNA: TGTGCCAGCAGCGTAGCTCCTACTAATGAAAAACTGTTTTTT.